The rows below give T cell receptor beta chains drawn from one sample of a study of beta chain features in type 1 diabetes. Generated by immunoSEQ multiplex PCR, the TCRdb table keeps only in-frame clones and is missing some. Of some 140,000 clones listed, 7% to 10% are singletons. Sequencing was performed on central memory CD4+ T cells from blood. These receptor sequences come from a man aged 30-40 years with type 1 diabetes. Each CDR3 is given without its conserved first and last residue. The D gene is left open where the match is weak. For some rows the clone size is stated as once, few or many, or as a class when expanded; others skip it.

TRBD2	TRBV9	.	ASSKGLAEEQF
TRBD2	TRBV5-4	.	ASTQTSGGRQETQY
TRBD1	TRBV7-8	.	ASSRWDRGDQPQH
.	TRBV25-1	few	ASSLSPPDEQF
.	TRBV18	.	ASSPTDSSSEKLF
TRBD2	TRBV5-1	.	ASSSGTSGGAIDTQY
.	TRBV7-9	.	ASSPTGGHGYT
.	TRBV7-2	.	ASSFDSNYGYT
.	TRBV7-2	.	ASKGLIGADTQY
TRBD2	TRBV30	many	AWGDYRSSYEQY
TRBD1	TRBV18	.	ASSPASRTGGTGEQF
.	TRBV28	.	ASSSTGVRVGYT
TRBD2	TRBV2	many	ASSVGLSSGTQY
TRBD2	TRBV10-3	few	AISEGLAEDTQY